This TCR beta chain originates from a study of blood T cell repertoires in COVID-19. Looking at the study overall: Donors in the United States, Italy and Spain gave samples during acute or convalescent COVID-19.

Under the authors' procedure: Reference gene primer amplification gave estimated nucleated cell counts. Some clones are missing from TCRdb's copy, which holds only in-frame ones; the method was immunoSEQ multiplex PCR. V, J and clone size derive from that table, while D and trimming were established from the DNA sequence. The sample gives 120,000 or so clones, 81% of which show up once; roughly 17% is in the top ten. After removal of 7 bases from V and 5 bases from J, the junction contained 12 bases not matched to a gene. From germline, CDR1 is SQVTM and CDR2 ANQGSEA. The length of the CDR3 is 14 residues. One Seattle source followed patients from active infection through their disease course.

The chain employs TRBV29-1 and TRBJ2-5, with 8 positions matching TRBD1. This sequence was found in a man younger than 40 with COVID-19, enrolled during active disease. The sample consisted of peripheral blood. CDR3 DNA: TGCAGCGCCCTTCGGGACAGGCAGACGGAGACCCAGTACTTC. Translated, it gives CSALRDRQTETQYF.